This is a list of T cell receptor beta chains from one sample in a study of T cell repertoires in cytomegalovirus infection. TCRdb re-called the reads with MiXCR, one entry per CDR3 protein. Of around 330,000 distinct CDR3 sequences listed, roughly a sixth were seen once; the top ten hold more than 10%. What was sequenced was PBMCs. These receptors were taken from a human donor in good health (CMV status not recorded). Some clones in this sample may be carry-over from other donors' samples. CDR3s include the opening cysteine and the closing phenylalanine or tryptophan. Each record gives: D gene, CDR3 length, J gene, clone size, V gene, CDR3 protein, CDR3 DNA. The D gene is left open where the match is weak. Clone size is shown for a subset of rows, as once, few, many or a class of expanded clone.

D: .
length: 14
J: TRBJ2-7
size: many
V: TRBV6-1
CDR3: CASSFSPDIYEQYF
DNA: TGTGCCAGCAGTTTTTCTCCCGACATCTACGAGCAGTACTTC

D: TRBD1
length: 16
J: TRBJ2-1
size: few
V: TRBV14
CDR3: CASSQRTGASYNEQFF
DNA: TGTGCCAGCAGCCAAAGGACAGGGGCCTCCTACAATGAGCAGTTCTTC

D: TRBD1
length: 16
J: TRBJ1-3
size: many
V: TRBV6-5
CDR3: CASSYSSDRSGNTIYF
DNA: TGTGCCAGCAGTTACTCCTCGGACAGGTCTGGAAACACCATATATTTT

D: TRBD2
length: 14
J: TRBJ2-7
size: few
V: TRBV4-1
CDR3: CASSSSGAGYEQYF
DNA: TGCGCCAGCAGCTCTAGCGGCGCGGGCTACGAGCAGTACTTC

D: .
length: 13
J: TRBJ1-1
size: few
V: TRBV18
CDR3: CASSPEGNTEAFF
DNA: TGTGCCAGCTCACCCGAGGGAAACACTGAAGCTTTCTTT

D: .
length: 14
J: TRBJ2-7
size: many
V: TRBV11-3
CDR3: CASSASGLAYEQYF
DNA: TGTGCCAGCAGCGCCAGTGGGCTAGCGTACGAGCAGTACTTC

D: .
length: 10
J: TRBJ2-5
size: many
V: TRBV7-9
CDR3: CASSRADQYF
DNA: TGTGCCAGCAGCCGTGCCGACCAGTACTTC

D: TRBD2
length: 18
J: TRBJ2-3
size: many
V: TRBV4-3
CDR3: CASSPHDPGTSARGTQYF
DNA: TGCGCCAGCAGCCCACACGACCCGGGGACTAGCGCCCGGGGTACGCAGTATTTT

D: TRBD1
length: 14
J: TRBJ1-5
size: .
V: TRBV3-1
CDR3: CASSPTGNNQPQHF
DNA: TGTGCCAGCAGCCCGACAGGGAATAATCAGCCCCAGCATTTT

D: .
length: 17
J: TRBJ2-6
size: few
V: TRBV7-6
CDR3: CASSPSRDSSGANVLTF
DNA: TGTGCCAGCAGCCCGTCCCGGGACTCATCTGGGGCCAACGTCCTGACTTTC

D: TRBD2
length: 17
J: TRBJ2-3
size: few
V: TRBV5-4
CDR3: CASSKKESGTRSDTQYF
DNA: TGTGCCAGCAGCAAAAAGGAGTCCGGGACTAGATCAGATACGCAGTATTTT

D: TRBD2
length: 19
J: TRBJ2-1
size: many
V: TRBV7-8
CDR3: CASSRRTSGGGSSYNEQFF
DNA: TGTGCCAGCAGCCGCCGGACTAGCGGGGGCGGGAGCTCCTACAATGAGCAGTTCTTC

D: TRBD1
length: 15
J: TRBJ1-5
size: many
V: TRBV6-6
CDR3: CASSYGRGLNQPQHF
DNA: TGTGCCAGCAGTTACGGCAGGGGGCTAAATCAGCCCCAGCATTTT

D: .
length: 14
J: TRBJ1-1
size: few
V: TRBV20-1
CDR3: CSANHRWGGTEAFF
DNA: TGCAGTGCCAATCACAGATGGGGTGGCACTGAAGCTTTCTTT

D: .
length: 16
J: TRBJ1-1
size: many
V: TRBV7-9
CDR3: CASSLAVDGLGTEAFF
DNA: TGTGCCAGCAGCTTAGCAGTGGACGGTTTAGGCACTGAAGCTTTCTTT

D: .
length: 12
J: TRBJ2-7
size: .
V: TRBV28
CDR3: CASSSAGREQYF
DNA: TGTGCCAGCAGTTCGGCAGGGCGGGAGCAGTACTTC

D: TRBD1
length: 17
J: TRBJ1-4
size: many
V: TRBV10-3
CDR3: CAISAGTGDPTNEKLFF
DNA: TGTGCCATCAGTGCCGGGACAGGGGATCCAACTAATGAAAAACTGTTTTTT

D: TRBD1
length: 13
J: TRBJ1-5
size: many
V: TRBV7-2
CDR3: CASSYRGDQPQHF
DNA: TGTGCCAGCAGCTACAGGGGGGATCAGCCCCAGCATTTT

D: TRBD1
length: 20
J: TRBJ2-1
size: .
V: TRBV20-1
CDR3: CSATPAGQGFSGVSYNEQFF
DNA: TGCAGTGCTACCCCCGCCGGACAGGGTTTTAGCGGTGTGTCCTACAATGAGCAGTTCTTC

D: .
length: 15
J: TRBJ1-4
size: many
V: TRBV5-1
CDR3: CASSPTTNQGEKLFF
DNA: TGCGCCAGCAGCCCTACTACAAACCAGGGGGAAAAACTGTTTTTT

D: TRBD1
length: 17
J: TRBJ1-4
size: few
V: TRBV12-5
CDR3: CASGLGTGAGNNEKLFF
DNA: TGTGCTAGTGGTTTGGGGACAGGGGCGGGAAATAATGAAAAACTGTTTTTT

D: .
length: 12
J: TRBJ1-2
size: many
V: TRBV7-2
CDR3: CASSSDISGYTF
DNA: TGTGCCAGCAGCTCCGACATCTCTGGCTACACCTTC

D: .
length: 14
J: TRBJ1-4
size: few
V: TRBV28
CDR3: CASRSRVIEEKLFF
DNA: TGTGCCAGCAGGAGTAGGGTGATTGAGGAAAAACTGTTTTTT

D: TRBD1
length: 15
J: TRBJ1-2
size: .
V: TRBV19
CDR3: CASSSQGTGFYGYTF
DNA: TGTGCCAGTAGTAGCCAGGGGACAGGCTTCTATGGCTACACCTTC

D: TRBD2
length: 15
J: TRBJ2-1
size: .
V: TRBV11-2
CDR3: CASSTRLAPSNEQFF
DNA: TGTGCCAGCAGCACCAGACTAGCGCCTTCCAATGAGCAGTTCTTC

D: TRBD2
length: 15
J: TRBJ2-1
size: .
V: TRBV11-2
CDR3: CASRTPGTRYNEQFF
DNA: TGTGCCAGCAGGACCCCCGGGACTAGATACAATGAGCAGTTCTTC

D: .
length: 16
J: TRBJ2-2
size: .
V: TRBV7-9
CDR3: CASSPGQMGNAGELFF
DNA: TGTGCCAGCAGCCCAGGACAGATGGGAAACGCCGGGGAGCTGTTTTTT

D: .
length: 15
J: TRBJ2-5
size: few
V: TRBV5-6
CDR3: CASSSAGTMKETQYF
DNA: TGTGCCAGCAGCTCCGCGGGAACGATGAAAGAGACCCAGTACTTC